This T cell receptor (beta chain) was documented in a study of T cell responses to AZD1222 COVID-19 vaccine. Germline CDR1 SGHVS, CDR2 FQNEAQ. V was pared by 1 base and J by 7 bases, with 11 bases between. This CDR3 spans 13 amino acids. Whole-study findings and limits: Clonal diversity may have been underestimated, and the donors were mostly white British, with more females than males.

Both about-4-week and about-12-week second-dose recipients were combined. The repertoire was sequenced with immunoSEQ multiplex PCR; TCRdb's copy has only in-frame clones and lacks some. The repertoire holds about 89,000 clones, with about nine tenths as singletons. To note about this clone: No antigen is known for it.

The chain employs TRBV7-8 and TRBJ2-7, with a weak D call TRBD2 (5 bases). This sample comprised peripheral blood, obtained 28 days after the second AZD1222 dose. The clonotype was recovered from an adult who received the AZD1222 COVID-19 vaccine. The CDR3 DNA reads as TGTGCCAGCAGCTTAGGACGCTCGGGAGAGCAGTACTTC. Its protein is CASSLGRSGEQYF.